This paragraph covers one T cell receptor beta chain sequence. Its specificity is not known. Each TCR cDNA molecule carried a unique molecular identifier. TCRdb processed the 5' RACE reads anew with MiXCR; each CDR3 protein has one entry. The table has about 75,000 distinct CDR3 sequences, roughly 15% seen once. The sample belongs to a study of spatial heterogeneity in lung cancer. The overall study: Alpha-chain sequences were detected in numbers that were consistently lower than beta-chain sequences.

Whole-study findings and limits: Expanded tumor TCRs that were ubiquitous appeared in blood more at resection than follow-up.

Time point in this sample: sample taken at primary tumor resection. Unsorted samples of tumor, nontumor lung or frozen PBMC had their whole RNA sequenced. Donors were under 90 untreated early-stage non-small cell lung cancer patients. The sample consisted of PBMCs, taken at surgery. The TCR comes from a male donor with early-stage non-small cell lung cancer.

The CDR3 here is CASSLGTDPEAFF. The DNA of the CDR3 is TGTGCCAGCAGCTTAGGGACAGACCCTGAAGCTTTCTTT. V and J are TRBV11-2 and TRBJ1-1; possible D gene TRBD1, 6 bases. Trimming took off 1 base at V and 6 bases at J, with 9 bases between the two ends. The CDR3 loop spans 13 amino acids. Germline CDR1 and CDR2: SGHAT and FQNNGV.